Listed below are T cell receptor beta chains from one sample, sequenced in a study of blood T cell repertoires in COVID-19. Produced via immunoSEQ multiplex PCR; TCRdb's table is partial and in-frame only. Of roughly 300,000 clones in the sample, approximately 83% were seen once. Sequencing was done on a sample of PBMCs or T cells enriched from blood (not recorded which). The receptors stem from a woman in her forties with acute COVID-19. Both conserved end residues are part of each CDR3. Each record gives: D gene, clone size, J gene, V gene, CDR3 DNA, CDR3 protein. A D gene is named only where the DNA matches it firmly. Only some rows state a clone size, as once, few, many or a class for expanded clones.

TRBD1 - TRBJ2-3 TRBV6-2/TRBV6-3 TGTGCCAGCAGTTACTCGAAGGGCAACAGGGGTCGCACAGATACGCAGTATTTT CASSYSKGNRGRTDTQYF
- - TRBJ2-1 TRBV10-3 TGTGCCATCAGTGACCGGTCCCCTAATGAGCAGTTCTTC CAISDRSPNEQFF
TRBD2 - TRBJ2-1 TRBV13 TGTGCCAGCAGCATTCTAGCGGGAGTTACTGACAATGAGCAGTTCTTC CASSILAGVTDNEQFF
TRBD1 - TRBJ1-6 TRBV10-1 TGCGCCAGCAGTGAGCCGGATGGAGAATGGGACAGGAGGTCCTATAATTCACCCCTCCACTTT CASSEPDGEWDRRSYNSPLHF
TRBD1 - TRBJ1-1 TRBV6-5 TGTGCCAGCAGTTACGCAGGGGGCTTGACTGAAGCTTTCTTT CASSYAGGLTEAFF
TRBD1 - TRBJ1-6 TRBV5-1 TGCGCCAGCAGCTTGGGGACAGGAGCCAAAATTCACCCCCTCCACTTT CASSLGTGAKIHPLHF
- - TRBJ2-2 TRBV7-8 TGTGCCAGCAGCTTCGGAGAGCCGGACAGAAGAGTTTGGGGGACCGGGGAGCTGTTTTTT CASSFGEPDRRVWGTGELFF
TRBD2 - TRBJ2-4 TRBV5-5 TGTGCCAGCAGCTTGGCCTCCCTAGCGGGGTCAAACATTCAGTACTTC CASSLASLAGSNIQYF
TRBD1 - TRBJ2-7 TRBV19 TGTGCCAGTAGGTGCACAGGGGGCGACCCCTACGAGCAGTACTTC CASRCTGGDPYEQYF
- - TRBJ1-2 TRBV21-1 TGTGCCAGCAGCCGCAGGGGCGCCAACTATGGCTACACCTTC CASSRRGANYGYTF
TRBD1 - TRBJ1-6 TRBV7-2 TGTGCCAGCAGCCAGGGACAGCCTAATTCACCCCTCCACTTT CASSQGQPNSPLHF
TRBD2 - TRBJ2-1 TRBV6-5 TGTGCCAGCAGCCTTAAGGGACTAGGGAACAATGAGCAGTTCTTC CASSLKGLGNNEQFF
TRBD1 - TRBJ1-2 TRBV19 TGTGCCAGTAGTTCCCGACCGACCCGGGACAGGGGCGATTATGGCTACACCTTC CASSSRPTRDRGDYGYTF
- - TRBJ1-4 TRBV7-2 TGTGCCACGTCCCGGGGTCTTGCTAATGAAAAACTGTTTTTT CATSRGLANEKLFF
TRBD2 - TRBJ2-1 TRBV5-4 TGTGCCAGCAGCTTGGGACTAGCGGGAGGGCCACACCCTAATGAGCAGTTCTTC CASSLGLAGGPHPNEQFF
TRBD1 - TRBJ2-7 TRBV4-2 TGTGCCAGCAGCCAAGCCGGGACAGGGGATGACGAGCAGTACTTC CASSQAGTGDDEQYF
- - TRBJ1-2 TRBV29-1 TGCAGCGTTGAACCCCCACAGGGAAATCTTGGCTACACCTTC CSVEPPQGNLGYTF
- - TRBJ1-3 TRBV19 TGTGCCAGTAGTATATCGTGGCGTCCTCCCTGGAGCTCTGGAAACACCATATATTTT CASSISWRPPWSSGNTIYF
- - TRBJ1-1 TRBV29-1 TGCAGCGTTGAAGAGGCGCGGGGCGCGGAAGCTTTCTTT CSVEEARGAEAFF
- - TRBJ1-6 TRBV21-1 TGTGCCAGCAGCAAAGGAGGGGGGGGCTCCTATAATTCACCCCTCCACTTT CASSKGGGGSYNSPLHF
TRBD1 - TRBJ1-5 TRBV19 TGTGCCAGCCGGACAGGGGGCGAGGTACGGCAGCCCCAGCATTTT CASRTGGEVRQPQHF
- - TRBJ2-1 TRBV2 - CASSGGLAGGDFGNEQFF
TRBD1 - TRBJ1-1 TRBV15 TGTGCCACCAGCGCCGGACAGGGATTGAACACTGAAGCTTTCTTT CATSAGQGLNTEAFF
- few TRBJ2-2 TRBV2 TGTGCCAGCAGGACAGGATCCCAGTCTTCGAACACCGGGGAGCTGTTTTTT CASRTGSQSSNTGELFF
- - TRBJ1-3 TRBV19 TGTGCCAGTAGTTCGGGTCGCGGAAACACCATATATTTT CASSSGRGNTIYF
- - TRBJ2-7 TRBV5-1 TGCGCCAGCAGCTTCGGGTACGAGCAGTACTTC CASSFGYEQYF
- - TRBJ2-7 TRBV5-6 TGTGCCAGCAGCTTGACAGAATACGAGCAGTACTTC CASSLTEYEQYF
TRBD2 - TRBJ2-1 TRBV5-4 TGTGCCAGCAGCTCGGGACTAGCGGGAGTTCGGGATGAGCAGTTCTTC CASSSGLAGVRDEQFF
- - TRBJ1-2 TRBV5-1 TGCGCCAGCAGCTTATTTGACAGCCCTAACTATGGCTACACCTTC CASSLFDSPNYGYTF
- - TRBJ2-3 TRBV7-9 TGTGCCAGCAGCTTACCGGGATGGGAGGCAGATACGCAGTATTTT CASSLPGWEADTQYF
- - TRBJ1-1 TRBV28 TGTGCCAGCAGTTGGACATATAACTTGCGGAACACTGAAGCTTTCTTT CASSWTYNLRNTEAFF
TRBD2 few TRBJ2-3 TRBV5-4 TGTGCCAGCAGCTCCCGGCGGGGGGACACAGATACGCAGTATTTT CASSSRRGDTDTQYF
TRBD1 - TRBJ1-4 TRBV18 TGTGCCAGCTCAACGCTGGACAGGGGGGATAATGAAAAACTGTTTTTT CASSTLDRGDNEKLFF
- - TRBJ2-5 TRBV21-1 TGTGCCAGCAGCAAACTGACTGTACCAGCGGGAGGGCCGAACGCCTCGAAAGAGACCCAGTACTTC CASSKLTVPAGGPNASKETQYF
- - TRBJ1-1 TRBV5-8 TGTGCCAGCAGCTTCGAGGGGAGGGACACTGAAGCTTTCTTT CASSFEGRDTEAFF
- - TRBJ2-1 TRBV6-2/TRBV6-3 TGTGCCAGCAGTTACGCGGACAGAGACTACAATGAGCAGTTCTTC CASSYADRDYNEQFF
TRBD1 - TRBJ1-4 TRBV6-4 TGTGCCAGCAGTGGCCGGGACAGGGGATCAACTAATGAAAAACTGTTTTTT CASSGRDRGSTNEKLFF
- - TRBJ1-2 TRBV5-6 TGTGCCAGCATCAGAGGGGGACACAGCATTAACTATGGCTACACCTTC CASIRGGHSINYGYTF